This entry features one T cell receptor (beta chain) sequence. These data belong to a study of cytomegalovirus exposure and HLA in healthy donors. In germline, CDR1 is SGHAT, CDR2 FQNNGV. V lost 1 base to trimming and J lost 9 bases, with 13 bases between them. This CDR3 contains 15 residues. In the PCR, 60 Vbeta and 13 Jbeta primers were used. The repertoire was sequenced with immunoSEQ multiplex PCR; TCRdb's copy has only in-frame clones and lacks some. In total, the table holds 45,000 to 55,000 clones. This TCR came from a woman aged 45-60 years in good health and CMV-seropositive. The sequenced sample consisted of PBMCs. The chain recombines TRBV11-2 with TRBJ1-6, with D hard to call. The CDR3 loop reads CASSLVETGGSPLHF. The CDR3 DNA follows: TGTGCCAGCAGCTTAGTGGAGACGGGAGGTTCACCCCTCCACTTT. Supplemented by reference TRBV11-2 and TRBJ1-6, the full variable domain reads EAGVAQSPRYKIIEKRQSVAFWCNPISGHATLYWYQQILGQGPKLLIQFQNNGVVDDSQLPKDRFSAERLKGVDSTLKIQPAKLEDSAVYLCASSLVETGGSPLHFGNGTRLTVT.